The following is a T cell receptor (beta chain) sequence with its context. These data originate in a study of blood T cell repertoires in COVID-19. In the original analysis: Nucleated cell number was recorded as an estimate derived from reference gene primer amplification. Using immunoSEQ multiplex PCR, the repertoire was profiled, and TCRdb retains in-frame clones only, with some absent. That table gives V, J and clone size, and the DNA gave D and trimming. Of roughly 180,000 clones in the sample, roughly 83% were seen once. V gave up 5 bases and J gave up 6 bases; unmatched junction bases: 7. Germline V CDR1 and CDR2: MDHEN, SYDVKM. The CDR3 has 15 amino acids.

Sequencing used PBMCs or T cells enriched from blood (not recorded which). This TCR was sampled from a woman between 50 and 59 years old who had recovered from COVID-19. V usage is TRBV28 and J usage is TRBJ1-4, with 9 nucleotides matching TRBD1. CDR3 DNA sequence: TGTGCCAGCAGTCTGGGACAGGGAGGGGATGAAAAACTGTTTTTT. It codes for CASSLGQGGDEKLFF.